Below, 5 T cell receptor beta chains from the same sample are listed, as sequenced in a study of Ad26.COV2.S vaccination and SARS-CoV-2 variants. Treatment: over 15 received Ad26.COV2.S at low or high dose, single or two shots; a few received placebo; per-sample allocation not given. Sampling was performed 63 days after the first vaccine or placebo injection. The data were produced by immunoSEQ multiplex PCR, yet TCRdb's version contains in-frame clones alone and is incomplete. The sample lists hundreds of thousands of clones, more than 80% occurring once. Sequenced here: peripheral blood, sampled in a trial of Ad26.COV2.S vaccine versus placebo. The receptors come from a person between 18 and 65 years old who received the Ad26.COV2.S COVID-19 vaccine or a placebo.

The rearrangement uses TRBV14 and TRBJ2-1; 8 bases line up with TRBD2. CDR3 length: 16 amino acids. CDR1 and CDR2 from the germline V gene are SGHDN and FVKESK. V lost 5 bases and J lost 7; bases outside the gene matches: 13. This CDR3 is CASSSHRAGGGNEQFF. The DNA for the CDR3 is TGTGCCAGCAGCTCCCACCGCGCGGGAGGCGGAAATGAGCAGTTCTTC.

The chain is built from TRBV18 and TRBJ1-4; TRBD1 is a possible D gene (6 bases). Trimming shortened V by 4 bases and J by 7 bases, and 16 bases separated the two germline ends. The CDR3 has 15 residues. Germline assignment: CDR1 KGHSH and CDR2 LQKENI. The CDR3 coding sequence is TGTGCCAGCTCACGACACAGGGACGTTGGTGAAAAACTGTTTTTT. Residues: CASSRHRDVGEKLFF.

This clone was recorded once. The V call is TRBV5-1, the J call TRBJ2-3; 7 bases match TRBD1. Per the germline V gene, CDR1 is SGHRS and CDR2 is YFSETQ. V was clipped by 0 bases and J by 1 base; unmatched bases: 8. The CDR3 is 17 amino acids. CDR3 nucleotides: TGCGCCAGCAGCTTGGCGATAGGGGGCTATGGCACAGATACGCAGTATTTT. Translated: CASSLAIGGYGTDTQYF.

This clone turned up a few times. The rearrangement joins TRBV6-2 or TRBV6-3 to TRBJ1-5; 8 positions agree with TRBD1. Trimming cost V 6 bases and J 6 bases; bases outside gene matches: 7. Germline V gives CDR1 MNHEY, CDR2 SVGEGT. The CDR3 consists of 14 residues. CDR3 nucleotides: TGTGCCAGCAGCCCAGACAGGGGAGGTCAGCCCCAGCATTTT. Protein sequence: CASSPDRGGQPQHF.

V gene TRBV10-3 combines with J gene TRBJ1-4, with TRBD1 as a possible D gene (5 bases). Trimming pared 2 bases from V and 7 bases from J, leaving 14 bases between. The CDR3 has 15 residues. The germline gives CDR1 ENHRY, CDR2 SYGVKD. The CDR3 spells CAISEKGWRGEKLFF. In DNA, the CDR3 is TGTGCCATCAGTGAGAAGGGTTGGAGGGGTGAAAAACTGTTTTTT.